This T cell receptor (beta chain) was observed in a study of blood T cells in healthy people across ages. A sample-barcoded 5' primer and a J-beta primer mix were used in a second PCR of about 7 to 12 cycles. Via MiXCR, TCRdb re-called the 5' RACE reads, giving one row per CDR3 protein. The sample yields almost 1 million distinct CDR3 sequences, about 51% seen once. V lost 3 bases and J lost 3, with 12 bases in between. The CDR3 covers 15 residues. Per germline, CDR1 MNHEY and CDR2 SVGEGT. The chain couples TRBV6-2 or TRBV6-3 to TRBJ2-4; weak D call: TRBD2 (6 bases). The material sequenced was blood. The origin of this receptor is a woman aged 55-75 years in good health. This CDR3 reads CASSYLEGGKNIQYF. CDR3 DNA: TGTGCCAGCAGTTATCTCGAGGGAGGCAAAAACATTCAGTACTTC.